A single sample gave rise to the 8 T cell receptor beta chains below, sequenced in a study of monozygotic twins with inflammatory bowel disease. TCRdb reprocessed the 5' RACE reads and keeps a single row for each CDR3 protein, giving no DNA. The table lists about 380,000 distinct CDR3 sequences. Sequenced input: blood. These receptors all come from a human donor with ulcerative colitis or Crohn's disease, or a healthy co-twin of an affected twin (not recorded which).

The chain couples TRBV4-2 to TRBJ2-2; the D gene TCRdb calls, TRBD1, cannot be checked with no DNA. From germline, CDR1 is LGHNA and CDR2 YNFKEQ. The length of the CDR3 is 21 residues. The CDR3 here is CASSSPPGTGLTSRNTGELFF.

This chain uses TRBV5-1 with TRBJ2-1; no DNA is available, so the TRBD2 call from TCRdb remains unchecked. This CDR3 has 16 amino acids. The germline gives CDR1 SGHRS, CDR2 YFSETQ. The CDR3 loop is CASSTAGTSRPNEQFF.

The chain combines TRBV12-5 with TRBJ1-2; without DNA, the TCRdb call of TRBD1 cannot be checked. The CDR3 covers 17 residues. The germline gives CDR1 LGHNT, CDR2 FRNRAP. This CDR3 is CASGLFIGTALNYGYTF.

V is TRBV18 and J is TRBJ2-1. The CDR3 sequence is 17 residues long. Germline assignment: CDR1 KGHSH and CDR2 LQKENI. Here the CDR3 reads CASSPPPTAKADNEQFF.

The chain combines TRBV10-3 with TRBJ2-7. The CDR3 spans 12 residues. Germline CDR1 is ENHRY and CDR2 is SYGVKD. The CDR3 is CAIRVGSDEQYF.

The chain uses TRBV20-1 and TRBJ2-3; TCRdb designates TRBD1, a call that cannot be tested without DNA. There are 14 residues in the CDR3. CDR1 DFQATT and CDR2 SNEGSKA come from the germline V gene (reference sequence). CDR3 loop: CSAWDRGFTDTQYF.

The chain has TRBV20-1 and TRBJ2-5; TCRdb outputs TRBD1, but without DNA this stays unchecked. CDR1 is DFQATT and CDR2 is SNEGSKA in the germline V gene (reference sequence). The CDR3 has 14 residues. This CDR3 reads CSARVGPGWETQYF.

CDR3 region: CASSARARRQENYGYTF. The J gene is TRBJ1-2, the V gene TRBV9. Germline V gene sequence: CDR1 SGDLS, CDR2 YYNGEE. The CDR3 contains 17 residues.